This T cell receptor (beta chain) came from a study of T cells expressing NK-cell markers. At the level of the study: Cells sorted as CD3+CD56+NKG2C+, CD3+CD56+NKG2C- and CD3+CD56-NKG2C+ T cells supplied the TCR beta repertoires. The authors sequenced eight donors, of whom seven were HCMV-seropositive and one was seronegative.

TCRdb reprocessed the 5' RACE reads; each CDR3 protein has one entry and no DNA is given. The table counts approximately 460,000 distinct CDR3 sequences; 6% to 8% lies in the top ten. The CDR3 length is 16 residues. In germline, CDR1 is SEHNR, CDR2 FQNEAQ (reference sequence). The chain couples TRBV7-9 to TRBJ2-1; the D gene TCRdb calls, TRBD2, cannot be checked with no DNA. The sequencing sample was made of blood T cells: a sorted CD56 or NKG2C T cell subset, CD4+ or CD8+ T cells, or bulk PBMC T cells (not recorded which). The TCR comes from a woman between 18 and 70 years old in good health. CDR3 loop: CASSPSKGRSYNEQFF. Based on the CDR3 plus reference TRBV7-9 and TRBJ2-1, the full variable domain is DTGVSQNPRHKITKRGQNVTFRCDPISEHNRLYWYRQTLGQGPEFLTYFQNEAQLEKSRLLSDRFSAERPKGSFSTLEIQRTEQGDSAMYLCASSPSKGRSYNEQFFGPGTRLTVL.